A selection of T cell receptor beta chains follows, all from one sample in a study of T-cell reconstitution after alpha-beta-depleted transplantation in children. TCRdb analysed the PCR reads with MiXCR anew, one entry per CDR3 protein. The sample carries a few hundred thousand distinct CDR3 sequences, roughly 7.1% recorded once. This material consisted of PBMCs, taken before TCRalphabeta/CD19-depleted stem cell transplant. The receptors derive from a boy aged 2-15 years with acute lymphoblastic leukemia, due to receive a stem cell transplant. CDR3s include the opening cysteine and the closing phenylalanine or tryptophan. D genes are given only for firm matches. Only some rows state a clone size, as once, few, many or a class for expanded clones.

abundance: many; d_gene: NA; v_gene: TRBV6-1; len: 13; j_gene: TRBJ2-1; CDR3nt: TGTGCCAGCAGTAAGACCGATTACAATGAGCAGTTCTTC; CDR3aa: CASSKTDYNEQFF
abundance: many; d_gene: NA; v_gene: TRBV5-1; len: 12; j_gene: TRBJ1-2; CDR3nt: TGCGCCAGCAGCTCCGGGGACTATGGCTACACCTTC; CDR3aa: CASSSGDYGYTF
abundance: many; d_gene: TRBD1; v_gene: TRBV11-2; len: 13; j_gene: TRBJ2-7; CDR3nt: TGTGCCAGCAGAGGACAGGGATTCTACGAGCAGTACTTC; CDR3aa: CASRGQGFYEQYF
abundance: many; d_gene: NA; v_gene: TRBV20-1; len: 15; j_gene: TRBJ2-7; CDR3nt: TGCAGTGCTAGTTGGGGGGGCCCACTCAGATACGAGCAGTACTTC; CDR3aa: CSASWGGPLRYEQYF
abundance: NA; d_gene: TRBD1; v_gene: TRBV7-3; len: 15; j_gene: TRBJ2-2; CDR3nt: TGTGCCAGCAGCTTAACTCGGACAGGGGCCGGGGAGCTGTTTTTT; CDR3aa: CASSLTRTGAGELFF
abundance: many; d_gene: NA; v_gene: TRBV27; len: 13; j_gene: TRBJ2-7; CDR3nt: TGTGCCAGCAGTTTATCGAGAGCCGACGAGCAGTACTTC; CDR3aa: CASSLSRADEQYF
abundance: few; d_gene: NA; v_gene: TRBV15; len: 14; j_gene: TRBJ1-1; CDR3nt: TGTGCCACCAGCAGAGACTCCGGGGACACTGAAGCTTTCTTT; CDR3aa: CATSRDSGDTEAFF
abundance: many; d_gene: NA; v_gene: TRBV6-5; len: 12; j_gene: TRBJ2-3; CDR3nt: TGTGCCAGCCGTTCTGGGGCAGATACGCAGTATTTT; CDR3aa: CASRSGADTQYF
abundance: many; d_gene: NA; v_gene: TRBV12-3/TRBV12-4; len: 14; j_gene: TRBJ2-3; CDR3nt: TGTGCCAGCAGTTTGGTCAGCCACACAGATACGCAGTATTTT; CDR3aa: CASSLVSHTDTQYF
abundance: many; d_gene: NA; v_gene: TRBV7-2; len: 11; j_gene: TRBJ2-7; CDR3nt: TGTGCCAGCAGCTTAATCCACGAGCAGTACTTC; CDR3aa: CASSLIHEQYF
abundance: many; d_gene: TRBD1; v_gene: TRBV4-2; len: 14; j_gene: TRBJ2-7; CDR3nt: TGTGCCAGCAGCCAAGATAGGGGGCAAGGTGAGCAGTACTTC; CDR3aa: CASSQDRGQGEQYF
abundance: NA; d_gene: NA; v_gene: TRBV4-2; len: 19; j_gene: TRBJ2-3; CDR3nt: TGTGCCAGCAGCAAAGGGATTCGCGGGGGCCAATCGCGCACAGATACGCAGTATTTT; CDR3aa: CASSKGIRGGQSRTDTQYF
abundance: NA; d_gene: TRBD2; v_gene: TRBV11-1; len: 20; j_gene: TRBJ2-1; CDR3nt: TGTGCCAGCAGCTTATCCTTTAGACTAGCGGGAGGGCCGAACTACAATGAGCAGTTCTTC; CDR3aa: CASSLSFRLAGGPNYNEQFF
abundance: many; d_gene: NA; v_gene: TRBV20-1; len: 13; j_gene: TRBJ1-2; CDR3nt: TGCAGTGCTAGCCCAACAGGGCGCTATGGCTACACCTTC; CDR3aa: CSASPTGRYGYTF
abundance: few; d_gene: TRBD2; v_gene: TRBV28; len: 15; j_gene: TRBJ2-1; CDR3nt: TGTGCCACCCGGGGAGCTAGCGGAAGCTACAATGAGCAGTTCTTC; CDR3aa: CATRGASGSYNEQFF
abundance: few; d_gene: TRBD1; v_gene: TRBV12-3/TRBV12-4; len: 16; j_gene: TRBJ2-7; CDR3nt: TGTGCCAGCAGCGGACTAGGGACAGGGGGCTCCTACGAGCAGTACTTC; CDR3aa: CASSGLGTGGSYEQYF
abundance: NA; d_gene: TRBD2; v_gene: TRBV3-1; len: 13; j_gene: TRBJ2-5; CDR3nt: TGTCCCAGCAGTTCGGCGGGAGGAGAGACCCAGTACTTC; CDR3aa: CPSSSAGGETQYF
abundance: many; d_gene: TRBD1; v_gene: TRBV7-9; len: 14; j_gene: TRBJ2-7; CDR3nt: TGTGCCAGCAGCCAGGGACAGGTAATCGACGAGCAGTACTTC; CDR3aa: CASSQGQVIDEQYF
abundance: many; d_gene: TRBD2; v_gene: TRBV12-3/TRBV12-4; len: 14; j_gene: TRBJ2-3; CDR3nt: TGTGCCAGCAGTTTAAACGGGAGGCTGGATACGCAGTATTTT; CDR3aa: CASSLNGRLDTQYF
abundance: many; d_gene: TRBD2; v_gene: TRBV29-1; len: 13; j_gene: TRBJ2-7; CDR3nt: TGCAGCGTTGAGGGCGGGAGGGCCAAGGAGCAGTACTTC; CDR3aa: CSVEGGRAKEQYF
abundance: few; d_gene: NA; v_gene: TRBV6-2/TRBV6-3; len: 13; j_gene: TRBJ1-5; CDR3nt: TGTGCCAGCAGTTACGAATTTTTTCAGCCCCAGCATTTT; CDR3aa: CASSYEFFQPQHF
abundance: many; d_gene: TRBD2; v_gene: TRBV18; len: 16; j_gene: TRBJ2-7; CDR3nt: TGTGCCAGCTCACCAGGGCGGGAGGGCCCCTCCTACGAGCAGTACTTC; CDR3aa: CASSPGREGPSYEQYF
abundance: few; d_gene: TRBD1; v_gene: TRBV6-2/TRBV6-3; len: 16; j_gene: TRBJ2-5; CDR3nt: TGTGCCAGCAGTTACCCTAGGACAGGCGAGCAAGAGACCCAGTACTTC; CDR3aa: CASSYPRTGEQETQYF
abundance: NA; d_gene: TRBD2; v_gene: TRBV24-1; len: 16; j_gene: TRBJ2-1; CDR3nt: TGTGCCACCGGGACTAGCGGGGGGGCGCGGTACAATGAGCAGTTCTTC; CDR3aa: CATGTSGGARYNEQFF
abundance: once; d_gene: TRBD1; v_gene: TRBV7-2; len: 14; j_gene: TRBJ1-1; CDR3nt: TGTGCCAGCAGGGAGGGGGCAGCGAACACTGAAGCTTTCTTT; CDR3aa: CASREGAANTEAFF
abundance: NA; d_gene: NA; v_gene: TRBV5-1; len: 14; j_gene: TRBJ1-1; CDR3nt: TGCGCCAGCAGCTTGGACAACATGAACACTGAAGCTTTCTTT; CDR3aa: CASSLDNMNTEAFF
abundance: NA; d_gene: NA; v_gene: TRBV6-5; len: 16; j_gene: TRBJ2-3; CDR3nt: TGTGCCAGCAGTTACTCTACGACAGTTTACACAGATACGCAGTATTTT; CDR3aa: CASSYSTTVYTDTQYF
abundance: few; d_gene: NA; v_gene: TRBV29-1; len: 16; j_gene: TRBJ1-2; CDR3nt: TGCAGCGTCCGAGCTATGGGGGACGGCGGCGTACATGGCTACACCTTC; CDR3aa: CSVRAMGDGGVHGYTF
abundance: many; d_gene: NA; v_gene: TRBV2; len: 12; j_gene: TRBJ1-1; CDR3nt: TGTGCCAGCAGTGTGGCGGCAGGCGAAGCTTTCTTT; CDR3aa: CASSVAAGEAFF
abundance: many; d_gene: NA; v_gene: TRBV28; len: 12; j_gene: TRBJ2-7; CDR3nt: TGTGCCAGCAACCGGAAATATTACGAGCAGTACTTC; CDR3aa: CASNRKYYEQYF
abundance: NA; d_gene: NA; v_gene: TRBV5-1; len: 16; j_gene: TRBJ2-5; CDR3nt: TGCGCCAGCAGCTCATCCCTCAGATTCCCACAAGAGACCCAGTACTTC; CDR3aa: CASSSSLRFPQETQYF
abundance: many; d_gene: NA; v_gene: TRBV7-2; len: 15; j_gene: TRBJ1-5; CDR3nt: TGTGCCAGCAGCTTAGTACAGGGTGGAGGGCAGCCCCAGCATTTT; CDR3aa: CASSLVQGGGQPQHF
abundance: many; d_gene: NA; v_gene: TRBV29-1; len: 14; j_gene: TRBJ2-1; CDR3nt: TGCAGCGTCGAACTGGGACTGCGATACAATGAGCAGTTCTTC; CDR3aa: CSVELGLRYNEQFF
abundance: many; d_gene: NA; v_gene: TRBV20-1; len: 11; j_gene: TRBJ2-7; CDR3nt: TGCAGTGCTAGAGGGGGGTACGAGCAGTACTTC; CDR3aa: CSARGGYEQYF
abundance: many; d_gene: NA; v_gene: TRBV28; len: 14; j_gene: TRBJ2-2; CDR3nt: TGTGCCAGCAGTTTGGTGGCTAACACCGGGGAGCTGTTTTTT; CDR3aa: CASSLVANTGELFF
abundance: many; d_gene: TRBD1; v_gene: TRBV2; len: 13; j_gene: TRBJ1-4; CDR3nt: TGTGCCGGGAAAGACAGGGGGTATGAAAAACTGTTTTTT; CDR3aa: CAGKDRGYEKLFF
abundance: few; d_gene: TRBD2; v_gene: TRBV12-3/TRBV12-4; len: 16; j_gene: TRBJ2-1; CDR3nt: TGTGCCAGCAGTCTGCCCCGTGGACTAGCGGAAAATGAGCAGTTCTTC; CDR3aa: CASSLPRGLAENEQFF
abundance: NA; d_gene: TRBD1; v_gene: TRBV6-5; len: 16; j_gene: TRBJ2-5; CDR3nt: TGTGCCAGCAGTTACTCCTGGGACAGGGTATCAGAGACCCAGTACTTC; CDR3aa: CASSYSWDRVSETQYF
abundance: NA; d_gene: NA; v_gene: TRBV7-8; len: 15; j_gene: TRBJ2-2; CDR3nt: TGTGCCAGCAGCTTAGACCGTAGAGGAACCGGGGAGCTGTTTTTT; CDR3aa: CASSLDRRGTGELFF
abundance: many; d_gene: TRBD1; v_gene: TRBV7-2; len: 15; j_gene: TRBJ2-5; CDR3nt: TGTGCCAGCAGCTTAGGGGGGACAGGAGGGGAGACCCAGTACTTC; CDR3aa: CASSLGGTGGETQYF
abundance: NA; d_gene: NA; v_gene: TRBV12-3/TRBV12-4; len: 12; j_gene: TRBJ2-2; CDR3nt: TGTGCCAGCAGTCTATTGTCCGGGGAGCTGTTTTTT; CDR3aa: CASSLLSGELFF
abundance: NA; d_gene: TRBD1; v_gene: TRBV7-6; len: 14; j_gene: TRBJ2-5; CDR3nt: TGTGCCAGCAGCTACAGGGGGCGGCAAGAGACCCAGTACTTC; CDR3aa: CASSYRGRQETQYF
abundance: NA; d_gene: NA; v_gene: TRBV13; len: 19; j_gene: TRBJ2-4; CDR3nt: TGTACCAGCAGCTTGGATCCGGGACAAAGTTACCTAGCCAAAAACATTCAGTACTTC; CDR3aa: CTSSLDPGQSYLAKNIQYF
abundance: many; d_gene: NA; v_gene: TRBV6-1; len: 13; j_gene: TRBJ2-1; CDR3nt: TGTGCCAGCGGAGACACGGACTACAATGAGCAGTTCTTC; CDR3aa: CASGDTDYNEQFF
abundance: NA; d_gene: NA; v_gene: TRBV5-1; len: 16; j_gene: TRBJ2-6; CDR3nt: TGCGCCAGCAGCCGACGACGAATTCTCGGGGCCAACGTCCTGACTTTC; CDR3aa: CASSRRRILGANVLTF
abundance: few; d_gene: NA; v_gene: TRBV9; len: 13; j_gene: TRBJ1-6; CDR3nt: TGTGCCAGCAGCGTGGAGGATAATTCACCCCTCCACTTT; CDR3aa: CASSVEDNSPLHF
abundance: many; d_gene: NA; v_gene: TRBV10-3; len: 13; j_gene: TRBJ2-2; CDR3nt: TGTGCCATCAGTGATGGGTCCACCGGGGAGCTGTTTTTT; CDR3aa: CAISDGSTGELFF
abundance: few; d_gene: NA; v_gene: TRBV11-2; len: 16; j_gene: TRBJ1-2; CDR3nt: TGTGCCAGCAGCTTAGGAGCTGGGGGAGCCCACTTGGGCTACACCTTC; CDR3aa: CASSLGAGGAHLGYTF
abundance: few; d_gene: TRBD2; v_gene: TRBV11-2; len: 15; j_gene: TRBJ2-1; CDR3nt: TGTGCCAGCAGCTTAGAGTTTAGCGGGCACAATGAGCAGTTCTTC; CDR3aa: CASSLEFSGHNEQFF
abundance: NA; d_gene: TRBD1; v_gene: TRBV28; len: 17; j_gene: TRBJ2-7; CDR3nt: TGTGCCAGCAGTCCCCATTATATCCTCCTGACAGGGGGCGAGCAGTACTTC; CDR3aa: CASSPHYILLTGGEQYF
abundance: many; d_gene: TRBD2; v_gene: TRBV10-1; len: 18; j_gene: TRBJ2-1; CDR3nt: TGCGCCAGCAGTGAAAATCTAGCGGGGGCTAGCTCCTACAATGAGCAGTTCTTC; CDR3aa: CASSENLAGASSYNEQFF
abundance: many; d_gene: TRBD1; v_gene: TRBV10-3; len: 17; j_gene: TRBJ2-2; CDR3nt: TGTGCCATCAGATCGTCAGGGGGCATCGGGAACACCGGGGAGCTGTTTTTT; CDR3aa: CAIRSSGGIGNTGELFF
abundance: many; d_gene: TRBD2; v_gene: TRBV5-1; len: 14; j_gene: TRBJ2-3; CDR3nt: TGCGCCAGCTCGAGCGGGGAGATCACAGATACGCAGTATTTT; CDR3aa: CASSSGEITDTQYF
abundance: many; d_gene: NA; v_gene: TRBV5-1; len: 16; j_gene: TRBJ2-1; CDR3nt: TGCGCCAGCAGCCCCGATACCCGACTAGTCTACAATGAGCAGTTCTTC; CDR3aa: CASSPDTRLVYNEQFF
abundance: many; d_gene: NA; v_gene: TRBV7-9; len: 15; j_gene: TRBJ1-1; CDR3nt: TGTGCCAGCAGCTTAGCCGGGAGGGGGATCACTGAAGCTTTCTTT; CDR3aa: CASSLAGRGITEAFF